These T cell receptor beta chains were read from a single sample in a study of T cell repertoires in cytomegalovirus infection. TCRdb reprocessed the reads via MiXCR and lists one record per CDR3 protein. Among about 460,000 distinct CDR3 sequences listed, about 11% were seen once. Sequenced: PBMCs. These receptors all come from a human donor in good health (CMV status not recorded). Some clones in this sample may be carry-over from other donors' samples. Each CDR3 is given with its conserved first and last residue. The D gene is left open where the match is weak. Not all rows give a size; the values are once, few, many and, for expanded clones, a class.

few,NA,TRBV6-5,TRBJ2-3,CASGGDVSTDTQYF,TGTGCCAGCGGTGGGGACGTAAGCACAGATACGCAGTATTTT
few,NA,TRBV3-1,TRBJ1-1,CASSQGVLKGTEAFF,TGTGCCAGCAGCCAAGGGGTCCTTAAGGGCACTGAAGCTTTCTTT
few,NA,TRBV28,TRBJ2-7,CASSFKVNSYEQYF,TGTGCCAGCAGTTTCAAGGTGAACTCCTACGAGCAGTACTTC
NA,NA,TRBV3-1,TRBJ1-1,CASSQAREAFF,TGTGCCAGCAGCCAAGCGCGGGAAGCTTTCTTT
few,NA,TRBV19,TRBJ2-3,CASTGDTQYF,TGTGCCAGTACCGGGGATACGCAGTATTTT
few,NA,TRBV4-1,TRBJ2-1,CASSSAGANEQFF,TGCGCCAGCAGCTCCGCGGGGGCAAATGAGCAGTTCTTC
few,NA,TRBV9,TRBJ2-7,CATSTGPLSYEQYF,TGTGCCACCAGCACGGGACCTCTCTCCTACGAGCAGTACTTC
NA,NA,TRBV4-2,TRBJ1-2,CASSQSTAGDYGYTF,TGTGCCAGCAGCCAATCCACCGCCGGGGACTATGGCTACACCTTC
few,NA,TRBV11-2,TRBJ2-5,CASSPLGPTQYF,TGTGCCAGCAGCCCCCTGGGGCCGACCCAGTACTTC
once,NA,TRBV2,TRBJ1-1,CASSVYDANTEAFF,TGTGCCAGCAGTGTTTACGACGCGAACACTGAAGCTTTCTTT
NA,TRBD1,TRBV5-1,TRBJ2-7,CASSSSGQGAYSYEQYF,TGCGCCAGCAGCTCTTCGGGACAGGGGGCCTATTCCTACGAGCAGTACTTC
NA,NA,TRBV11-2,TRBJ1-3,CACRGRSGNTIYF,TGTGCCTGCCGTGGTCGTTCTGGAAACACCATATATTTT
many,TRBD1,TRBV7-8,TRBJ1-1,CASSYRQGSSTEAFF,TGTGCCAGCAGCTACCGACAGGGGTCGAGCACTGAAGCTTTCTTT
NA,TRBD1,TRBV12-3/TRBV12-4,TRBJ2-7,CASNIGQAPTYEQYF,TGTGCCAGCAATATAGGACAGGCCCCCACCTACGAGCAGTACTTC
NA,NA,TRBV12-3/TRBV12-4,TRBJ2-1,CASSQLSGRAYNEQFF,TGTGCCAGCAGCCAGCTGAGCGGGCGAGCTTACAATGAGCAGTTCTTC
NA,NA,TRBV5-1,TRBJ1-2,CASQGNNGYTF,TGCGCCAGTCAGGGGAATAATGGCTACACCTTC
many,NA,TRBV7-2,TRBJ1-5,CASSLVAGLPQHF,TGTGCCAGCAGCTTAGTCGCTGGACTGCCCCAGCATTTT
many,NA,TRBV7-8,TRBJ1-5,CASSLEGLYSNQPQHF,TGTGCCAGCAGCTTAGAGGGACTGTATAGCAATCAGCCCCAGCATTTT
many,TRBD1,TRBV12-3/TRBV12-4,TRBJ1-5,CASSLNRGDNQPQHF,TGTGCCAGCAGTTTAAACAGGGGAGACAATCAGCCCCAGCATTTT
NA,NA,TRBV5-5,TRBJ1-2,CASSLSDRSDGYTF,TGTGCCAGCAGCTTGTCTGATAGGTCCGATGGCTACACCTTC
many,NA,TRBV7-9,TRBJ2-3,CASSPREDPRHTDTQYF,TGTGCCAGCAGCCCCCGCGAGGACCCCCGGCATACAGATACGCAGTATTTT
few,NA,TRBV2,TRBJ1-5,CASRGQQISAAQHF,TGTGCCAGCAGGGGTCAGCAGATATCAGCGGCCCAGCATTTT
many,NA,TRBV7-6,TRBJ1-2,CASSPQSGLYGYTF,TGTGCCAGCAGCCCCCAATCGGGCCTCTATGGCTACACCTTC
few,TRBD1,TRBV5-1,TRBJ1-1,CASSLMDRGRTEAFF,TGCGCCAGCAGCCTTATGGACAGGGGGCGTACTGAAGCTTTCTTT
few,NA,TRBV27,TRBJ2-7,CASRPGGGPYEQYF,TGTGCCAGCAGACCGGGCGGAGGCCCCTACGAGCAGTACTTC
NA,TRBD1,TRBV5-5,TRBJ1-1,CASSLAVGTVEAFF,TGTGCCAGCAGCTTGGCCGTTGGGACAGTAGAAGCTTTCTTT
many,NA,TRBV7-9,TRBJ2-3,CASSSTLRGTDTQYF,TGTGCCAGCAGCTCGACTTTGCGGGGCACAGATACGCAGTATTTT
many,TRBD1,TRBV27,TRBJ2-7,CASSVAGGAKWSYEQYF,TGTGCCAGCAGTGTAGCAGGGGGCGCGAAGTGGTCCTACGAGCAGTACTTC
many,TRBD1,TRBV4-1,TRBJ1-6,CASSQLGQGPVNSPLHF,TGCGCCAGCAGCCAACTCGGACAGGGGCCCGTTAATTCACCCCTCCACTTT
many,TRBD1,TRBV3-1,TRBJ2-1,CASSSLDRGNEQFF,TGTGCCAGCAGCTCACTGGACAGGGGGAATGAGCAGTTCTTC
many,TRBD1,TRBV20-1,TRBJ1-2,CSATTWTGGDYGYTF,TGCAGTGCTACCACCTGGACAGGGGGCGACTATGGCTACACCTTC
few,NA,TRBV29-1,TRBJ1-2,CSVPINGGGYTF,TGCAGCGTCCCAATTAATGGGGGCGGCTACACCTTC
NA,NA,TRBV7-3,TRBJ1-4,CASSRDGSNEKLFF,TGTGCCAGCAGCCGGGACGGTTCTAATGAAAAACTGTTTTTT
many,NA,TRBV15,TRBJ2-1,CATVRDHYNEQFF,TGTGCCACCGTCCGGGACCACTACAATGAGCAGTTCTTC
few,NA,TRBV29-1,TRBJ1-5,CSVGNSNQPQHF,TGCAGCGTCGGGAATAGCAATCAGCCCCAGCATTTT
many,NA,TRBV25-1,TRBJ2-1,CASSFGGNEQFF,TGTGCCAGCAGCTTTGGGGGCAATGAGCAGTTCTTC
many,NA,TRBV24-1,TRBJ1-2,CFRGGYTF,TGTTTTAGAGGTGGCTACACCTTC
many,NA,TRBV11-2,TRBJ2-3,CASSPILGTDTQYF,TGTGCCAGCAGCCCAATACTAGGCACAGATACGCAGTATTTT
few,TRBD1,TRBV29-1,TRBJ2-7,CSVEDRDRGYEQYF,TGCAGCGTTGAAGATCGGGACAGGGGTTACGAGCAGTACTTC
many,TRBD2,TRBV11-3,TRBJ2-1,CASSLDISAGGDEQFF,TGTGCCAGCAGCTTAGATATCTCAGCGGGAGGGGATGAGCAGTTCTTC
few,NA,TRBV20-1,TRBJ2-7,CSARDFEKYEQYF,TGCAGTGCTAGAGATTTCGAGAAATACGAGCAGTACTTC
few,NA,TRBV29-1,TRBJ2-5,CSVEGGPGVGRGYQETQYF,TGCAGCGTTGAAGGGGGTCCAGGAGTGGGTCGGGGCTACCAAGAGACCCAGTACTTC
NA,NA,TRBV6-5,TRBJ2-3,CASGSRDTQYF,TGTGCCAGCGGGTCTCGGGATACGCAGTATTTT
many,NA,TRBV7-9,TRBJ2-1,CASSLAVFEWNEQFF,TGTGCCAGCAGCCTCGCGGTCTTTGAATGGAATGAGCAGTTCTTC
many,NA,TRBV19,TRBJ2-5,CASSIAREETQYF,TGTGCCAGTAGTATCGCACGAGAAGAGACCCAGTACTTC
many,TRBD2,TRBV7-8,TRBJ2-2,CASSPGTSGKNTGELFF,TGTGCCAGCAGCCCAGGGACTAGCGGGAAGAACACCGGGGAGCTGTTTTTT
many,NA,TRBV19,TRBJ2-7,CASSIQGRVLTYEQYF,TGTGCCAGTAGTATTCAAGGCAGGGTACTAACCTACGAGCAGTACTTC
many,NA,TRBV27,TRBJ2-7,CASSFRLGQASPKSSYEQYF,TGTGCCAGCAGTTTCCGTCTAGGGCAGGCTAGCCCCAAGAGCTCCTACGAGCAGTACTTC
many,NA,TRBV7-6,TRBJ2-7,CASSSSGSTYEQYF,TGTGCCAGCAGCTCCTCCGGGTCCACCTACGAGCAGTACTTC
few,TRBD1,TRBV6-2/TRBV6-3,TRBJ1-5,CASSYGGQISNQPQHF,TGTGCCAGCAGTTACGGGGGACAGATCAGCAATCAGCCCCAGCATTTT
many,NA,TRBV12-5,TRBJ2-1,CASGQGLTNNEQFF,TGTGCTAGTGGCCAAGGACTAACTAACAATGAGCAGTTCTTC
many,TRBD2,TRBV12-3/TRBV12-4,TRBJ2-1,CASRSTSGVSYNEQFF,TGTGCCAGCAGATCGACTAGCGGGGTGTCCTACAATGAGCAGTTCTTC
many,TRBD1,TRBV5-5,TRBJ2-5,CASSCWGQRALYQETQYF,TGTGCCAGCAGCTGTTGGGGACAGAGAGCATTGTACCAAGAGACCCAGTACTTC